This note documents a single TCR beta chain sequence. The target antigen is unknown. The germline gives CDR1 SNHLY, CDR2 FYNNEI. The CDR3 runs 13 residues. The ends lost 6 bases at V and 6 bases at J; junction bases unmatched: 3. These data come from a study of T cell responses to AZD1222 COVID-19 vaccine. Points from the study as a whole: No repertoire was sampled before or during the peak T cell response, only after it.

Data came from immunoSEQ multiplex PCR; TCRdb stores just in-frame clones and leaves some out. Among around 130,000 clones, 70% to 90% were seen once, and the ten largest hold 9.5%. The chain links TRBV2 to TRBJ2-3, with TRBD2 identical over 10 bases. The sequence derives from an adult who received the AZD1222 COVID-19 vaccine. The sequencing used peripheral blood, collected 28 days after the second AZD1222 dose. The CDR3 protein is CASRGTSADTQYF. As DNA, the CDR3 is TGTGCCAGCAGGGGGACTAGCGCGGATACGCAGTATTTT.